The TCR beta chain under discussion was sequenced for a study of cytomegalovirus exposure and HLA in healthy donors. The PCR made use of 60 Vbeta and 13 Jbeta primers. Clones were sequenced by immunoSEQ multiplex PCR, and TCRdb holds only the in-frame ones, with some missing. Counted here are 150,000 to 250,000 clones, 79% occurring once; the ten biggest clones make up approximately 1.5%. At sampling all donors were nominally healthy, likely with unrecorded immune exposures. Trimming took 3 bases from V and 1 from J; bases not matched to a gene: 5. This CDR3 has 14 amino acids. Germline V lookup: CDR1 GTSNPN, CDR2 SVGIG (reference sequence).

This receptor was taken from a girl between 10 and 17 years old in good health and CMV-seropositive. The V and J genes are TRBV30 and TRBJ1-1; TRBD1 matches 7 bases. The sequencing sample was made of PBMCs. DNA for the CDR3: TGTGCCTGGAGGCCGGGACAGCCGAACACTGAAGCTTTCTTT. Amino acid sequence: CAWRPGQPNTEAFF.